This T cell receptor (beta chain) came from a study of T cell responses to AZD1222 COVID-19 vaccine. Looking at the study overall: Doses given second, at about 4 or about 12 weeks, were pooled.

The study, taken as a whole, reports: Females made up more of the donors, who were largely white British, and clonal diversity may have come out too low. Unmutated regions of variants are reportedly targeted by nearly half of spike-specific TCRs. The study identified only five or six AZD1222 recipients as seropositive at baseline.

Note on this clone: What it binds is unknown.

The CDR3 length is 16 residues. V lost 4 bases and J lost 0; bases outside the gene matches: 8. Germline-derived CDR1 and CDR2 are LGHDT and YNNKEL (reference sequence). Assay: immunoSEQ multiplex PCR; the TCRdb copy retains only in-frame clones and omits some. The sample contains around 90,000 clones, approximately 90% of which appear only once. V is TRBV3-1 (or the pseudogene TRBV3-2) and J is TRBJ1-1; TRBD1 matches 7 bases. The clonotype comes from an adult in good health. The material sequenced was peripheral blood, taken on day 0 of AZD1222 vaccination. CDR3 in DNA: TGTGCCAGCAGCCTACACACGGGGACAGTGAACACTGAAGCTTTCTTT. Translated, it gives CASSLHTGTVNTEAFF.